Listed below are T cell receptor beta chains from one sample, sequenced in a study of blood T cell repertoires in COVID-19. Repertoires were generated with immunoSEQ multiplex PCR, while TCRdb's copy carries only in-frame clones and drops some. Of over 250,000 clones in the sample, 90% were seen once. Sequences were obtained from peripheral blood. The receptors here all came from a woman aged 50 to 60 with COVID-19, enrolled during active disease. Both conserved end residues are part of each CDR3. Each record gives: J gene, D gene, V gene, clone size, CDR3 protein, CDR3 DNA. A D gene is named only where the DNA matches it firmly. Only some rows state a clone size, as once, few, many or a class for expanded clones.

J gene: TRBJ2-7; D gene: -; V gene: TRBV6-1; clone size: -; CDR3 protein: CASSGAPGLFYEQYF; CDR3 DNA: TGTGCCAGCAGTGGAGCCCCTGGACTTTTCTACGAGCAGTACTTC
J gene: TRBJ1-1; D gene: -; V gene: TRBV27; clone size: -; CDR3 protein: CASRTDSSGTEAFF; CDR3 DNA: TGTGCCAGCAGGACGGACAGCTCGGGGACTGAAGCTTTCTTT
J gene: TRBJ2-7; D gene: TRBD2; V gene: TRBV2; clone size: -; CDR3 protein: CASRGGLAGDRGEQYF; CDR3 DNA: TGTGCCAGCAGGGGGGGACTAGCGGGCGACCGCGGCGAGCAGTACTTC
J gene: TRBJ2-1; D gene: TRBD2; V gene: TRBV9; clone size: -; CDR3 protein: CASSVAASGKHNEQFF; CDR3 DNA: TGTGCCAGCAGCGTAGCGGCTAGCGGCAAGCACAATGAGCAGTTCTTC
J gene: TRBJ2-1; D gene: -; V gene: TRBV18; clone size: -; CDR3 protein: CASSTSNEQFF; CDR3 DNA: TGTGCCAGCTCAACTAGCAATGAGCAGTTCTTC
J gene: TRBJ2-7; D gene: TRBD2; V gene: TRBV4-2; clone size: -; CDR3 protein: CASSPSPGGVVYEQYF; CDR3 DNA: TGTGCCAGCAGCCCTTCCCCGGGAGGCGTCGTCTACGAGCAGTACTTC
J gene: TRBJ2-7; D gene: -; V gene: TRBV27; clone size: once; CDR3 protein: CASSHSRVHEQYF; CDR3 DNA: TGTGCCAGCAGCCATAGCAGGGTCCACGAGCAGTACTTC
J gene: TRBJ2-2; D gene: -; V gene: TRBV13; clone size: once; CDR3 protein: CASSLEPSYRIMNTGELFF; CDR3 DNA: TGTGCCAGCAGCTTGGAACCTTCGTACAGAATTATGAACACCGGGGAGCTGTTTTTT
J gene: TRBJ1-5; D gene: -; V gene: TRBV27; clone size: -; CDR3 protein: CASSSRQDSNQPQHF; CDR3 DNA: TGTGCCAGCAGTTCCCGACAGGATAGCAATCAGCCCCAGCATTTT
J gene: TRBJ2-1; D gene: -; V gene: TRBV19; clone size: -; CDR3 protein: CASQGGSSYNEQFF; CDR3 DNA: TGTGCCAGTCAAGGGGGTAGCTCCTACAATGAGCAGTTCTTC
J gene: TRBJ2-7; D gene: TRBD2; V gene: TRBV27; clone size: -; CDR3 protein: CATRLAGGYEQYF; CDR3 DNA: TGTGCCACCAGACTAGCGGGAGGTTACGAGCAGTACTTC
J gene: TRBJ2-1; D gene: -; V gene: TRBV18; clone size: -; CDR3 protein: CASSPPISSYNEQFF; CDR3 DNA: TGTGCCAGCTCACCACCTATTAGTTCCTACAATGAGCAGTTCTTC